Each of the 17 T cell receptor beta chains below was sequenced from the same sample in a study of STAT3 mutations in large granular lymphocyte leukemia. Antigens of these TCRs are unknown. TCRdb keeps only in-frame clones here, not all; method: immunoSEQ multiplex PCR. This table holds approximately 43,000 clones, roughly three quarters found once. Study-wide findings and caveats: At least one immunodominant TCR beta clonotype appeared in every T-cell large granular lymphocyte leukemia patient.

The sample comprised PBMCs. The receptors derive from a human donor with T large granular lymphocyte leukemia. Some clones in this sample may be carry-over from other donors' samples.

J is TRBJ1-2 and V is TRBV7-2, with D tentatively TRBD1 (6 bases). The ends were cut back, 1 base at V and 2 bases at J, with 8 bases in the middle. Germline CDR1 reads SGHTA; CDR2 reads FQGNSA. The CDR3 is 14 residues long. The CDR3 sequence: CASSLEGGNYGYTF. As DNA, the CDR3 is TGTGCCAGCAGCTTAGAAGGGGGGAACTATGGCTACACCTTC.

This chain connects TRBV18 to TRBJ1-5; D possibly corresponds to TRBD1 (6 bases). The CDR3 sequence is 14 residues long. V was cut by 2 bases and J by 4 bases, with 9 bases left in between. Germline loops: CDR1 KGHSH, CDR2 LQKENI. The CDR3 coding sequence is TGTGCCAGCTCACCATCAGGGGAAAATCAGCCCCAGCATTTT. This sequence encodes CASSPSGENQPQHF.

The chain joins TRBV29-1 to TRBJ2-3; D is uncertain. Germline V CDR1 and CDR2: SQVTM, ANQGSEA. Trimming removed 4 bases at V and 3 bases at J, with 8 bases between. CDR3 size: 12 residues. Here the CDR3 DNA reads TGCAGCGTTGTTGCGGATACAGATACGCAGTATTTT. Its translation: CSVVADTDTQYF.

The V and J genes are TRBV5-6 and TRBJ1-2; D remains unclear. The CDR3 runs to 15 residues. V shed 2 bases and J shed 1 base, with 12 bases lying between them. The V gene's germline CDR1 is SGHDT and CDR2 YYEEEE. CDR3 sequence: CASSLGGNFNYGYTF. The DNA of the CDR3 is TGTGCCAGCAGCTTAGGCGGAAATTTTAACTATGGCTACACCTTC.

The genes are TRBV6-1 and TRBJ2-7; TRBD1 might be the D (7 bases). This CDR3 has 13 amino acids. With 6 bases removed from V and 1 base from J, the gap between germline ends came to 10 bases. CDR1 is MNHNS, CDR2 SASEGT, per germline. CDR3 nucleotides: TGTGCCAGCAGGGCGGGACAGTCCTACGAGCAGTACGTC. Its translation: CASRAGQSYEQYV.

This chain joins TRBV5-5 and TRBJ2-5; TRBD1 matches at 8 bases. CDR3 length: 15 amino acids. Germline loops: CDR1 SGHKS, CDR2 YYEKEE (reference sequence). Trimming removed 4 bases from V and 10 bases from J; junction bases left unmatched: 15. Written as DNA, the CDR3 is TGTGCCAGCAGCATGGGGGGACAGGCCATACGAGTCCAGTACTTC. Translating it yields CASSMGGQAIRVQYF.

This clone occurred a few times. CDR3 protein: CAISELGSQGNTIYF. For the CDR3, the DNA is TGTGCCATCAGTGAGCTGGGTTCGCAGGGAAACACCATATATTTT. V is TRBV10-3 and J is TRBJ1-3; D not resolved. The CDR3 runs to 15 residues. Trimming took off 2 bases at V and 4 bases at J, with 12 bases between the two ends. The germline V gene encodes CDR1 ENHRY and CDR2 SYGVKD.

The CDR3 region is CATRQEHTEAFF. CDR3 sequence (DNA): TGCGCCACCAGACAGGAGCACACTGAAGCTTTCTTT. This rearrangement joins TRBV10-2 to TRBJ1-1; perhaps TRBD1 as D (6 bases). The CDR3 has 12 amino acids. V was shortened by 10 bases and J by 3 bases, with 12 bases between the two germline ends. CDR1 is WSHSY, CDR2 SAAADI, per germline.

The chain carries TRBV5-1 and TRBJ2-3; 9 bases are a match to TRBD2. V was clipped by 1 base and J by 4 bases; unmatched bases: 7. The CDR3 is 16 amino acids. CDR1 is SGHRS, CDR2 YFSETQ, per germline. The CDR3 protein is CASSLTPGLASDTQYF. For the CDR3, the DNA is TGCGCCAGCAGCTTGACACCGGGACTAGCATCAGATACGCAGTATTTT.

The CDR3 protein is CASSFRDGNIQYF. Here the CDR3 DNA reads TGTGCCAGCAGCTTCCGGGACGGAAACATTCAGTACTTC. This sequence joins TRBV7-2 and TRBJ2-4; tentatively, D is TRBD1 or TRBD2 (5 bases each). The CDR3 contains 13 residues. V was pared by 3 bases and J by 6 bases, with 9 bases between. From germline, CDR1 is SGHTA and CDR2 FQGNSA. The whole variable domain, remainder taken from reference TRBV7-2 and TRBJ2-4, is GAGVSQSPSNKVTEKGKDVELRCDPISGHTALYWYRQSLGQGLEFLIYFQGNSAPDKSGLPSDRFSAERTGGSVSTLTIQRTQQEDSAVYLCASSFRDGNIQYFGAGTRLSVL.

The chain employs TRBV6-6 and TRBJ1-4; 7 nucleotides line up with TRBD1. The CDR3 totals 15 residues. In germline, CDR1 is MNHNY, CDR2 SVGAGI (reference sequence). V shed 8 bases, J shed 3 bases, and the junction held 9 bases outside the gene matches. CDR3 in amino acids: CASGPTGSANEKLFF. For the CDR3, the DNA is TGTGCCAGCGGACCGACAGGGTCGGCTAATGAAAAACTGTTTTTT.

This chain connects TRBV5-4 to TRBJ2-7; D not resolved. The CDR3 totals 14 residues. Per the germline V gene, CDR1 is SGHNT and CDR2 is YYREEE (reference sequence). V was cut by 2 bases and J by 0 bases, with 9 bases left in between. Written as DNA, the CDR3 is TGTGCCAGCAGCTTTGGGTTGAGCTCCTACGAGCAGTACGTC. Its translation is CASSFGLSSYEQYV.

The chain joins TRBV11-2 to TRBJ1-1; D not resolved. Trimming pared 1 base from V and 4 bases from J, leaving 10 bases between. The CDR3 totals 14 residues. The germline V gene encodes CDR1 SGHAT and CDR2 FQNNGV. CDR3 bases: TGTGCCAGCAGCTTAGCTGTTACGGGCACTGAAGCTTTCTTT. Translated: CASSLAVTGTEAFF.

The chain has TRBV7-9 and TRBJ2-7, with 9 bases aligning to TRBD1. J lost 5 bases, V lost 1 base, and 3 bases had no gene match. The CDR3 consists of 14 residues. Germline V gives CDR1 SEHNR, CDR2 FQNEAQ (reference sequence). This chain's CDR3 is CASSLGDRANEQYV. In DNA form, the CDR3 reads TGTGCCAGCAGCTTAGGGGACAGGGCCAACGAGCAGTACGTC.

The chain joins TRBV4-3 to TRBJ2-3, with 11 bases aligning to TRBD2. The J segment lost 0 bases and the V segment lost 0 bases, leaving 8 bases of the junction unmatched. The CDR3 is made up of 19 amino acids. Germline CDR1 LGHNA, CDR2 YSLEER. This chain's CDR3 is CASSQDVTSGGPSTDTQYF. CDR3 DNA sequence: TGCGCCAGCAGCCAAGATGTAACTAGCGGGGGCCCTAGCACAGATACGCAGTATTTT.

This CDR3 reads CASSKLGVLQKAPNQPQHF. DNA for the CDR3: TGTGCCAGTAGCAAACTTGGAGTCCTGCAAAAAGCACCCAATCAGCCCCAGCATTTT. V gene TRBV19 combines with J gene TRBJ1-5; no reliable D call. V lost 6 bases, J lost 3 bases, and 27 bases lay in between. This CDR3 has 19 residues. Germline V CDR1 and CDR2: LNHDA, SQIVND (reference sequence).

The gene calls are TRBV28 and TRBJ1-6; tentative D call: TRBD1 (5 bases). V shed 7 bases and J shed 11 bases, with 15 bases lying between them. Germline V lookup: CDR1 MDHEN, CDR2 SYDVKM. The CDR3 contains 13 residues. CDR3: CASTAAGFAPLHF. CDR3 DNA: TGTGCCAGCACCGCCGCAGGGTTTGCACCCCTCCACTTT.